This paragraph covers one T cell receptor beta chain sequence. Its cognate antigen is unknown. The junction does not match germline at one end; this may be a read error. The CDR3 extends over 15 amino acids. Germline CDR1 reads LGHNT; CDR2 reads FRNRAP. These data are taken from a study of T cell repertoires in cytomegalovirus infection. Study information: Both a matching HLA type and CMV infection were indicated by public TCR beta signatures. Whole-study findings and limits: Adding up the frequency of public TCR beta families identified people who carried CMV plus the relevant HLA.

TCRdb reprocessed the reads with MiXCR, giving one entry per CDR3 protein. The sample carries some 100,000 distinct CDR3 sequences, under 25% recorded once. Material: CD8+ T cells from PBMCs. The clonotype originates from a human donor in good health (CMV status not recorded). Some clones in this sample may be carry-over from other donors' samples. The chain combines TRBV12-5 with TRBJ2-3; 13 nucleotides agree with TRBD2. The CDR3 DNA reads TGTGCTAGTGGTTTGACTAGCGGGGGGGCAGATACGCACTATTTT. Translating gives CASGLTSGGADTHYF.